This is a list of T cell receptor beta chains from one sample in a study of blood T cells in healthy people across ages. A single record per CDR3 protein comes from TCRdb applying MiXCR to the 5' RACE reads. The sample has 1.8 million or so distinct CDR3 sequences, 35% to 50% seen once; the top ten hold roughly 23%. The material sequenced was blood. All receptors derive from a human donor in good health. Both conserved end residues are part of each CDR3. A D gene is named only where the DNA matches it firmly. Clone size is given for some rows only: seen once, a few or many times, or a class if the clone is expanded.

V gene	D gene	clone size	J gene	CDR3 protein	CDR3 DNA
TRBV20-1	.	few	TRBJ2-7	CSATYSSYEQYF	TGCAGTGCCACCTACTCTTCCTACGAGCAGTACTTC
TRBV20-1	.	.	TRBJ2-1	CSARDLVSGEQFF	TGCAGTGCTAGAGATCTGGTGAGCGGTGAGCAGTTCTTC
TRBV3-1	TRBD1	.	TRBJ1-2	CASSLHRQGVIYGYTF	TGTGCCAGCAGCCTTCACAGACAGGGGGTAATCTATGGCTACACCTTC
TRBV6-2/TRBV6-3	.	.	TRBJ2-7	CASSHTDYEQYF	TGTGCCAGCAGCCATACAGATTACGAGCAGTACTTC
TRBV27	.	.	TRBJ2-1	CASSSPFALPNEQFF	TGTGCCAGCAGTTCGCCGTTTGCTCTCCCGAATGAGCAGTTCTTC
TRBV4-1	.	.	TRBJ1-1	CASSQDPLSRGTNTEAFF	TGCGCCAGCAGCCAAGACCCCCTTTCACGGGGGACGAACACTGAAGCTTTCTTT
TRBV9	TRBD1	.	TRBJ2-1	CASSVTGGRSEQFF	TGTGCCAGCAGCGTAACAGGGGGTCGGAGTGAGCAGTTCTTC
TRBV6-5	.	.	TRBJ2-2	CASSYGRLVIAGELFF	TGTGCCAGCAGTTATGGCCGGCTAGTGATAGCCGGGGAGCTGTTTTTT
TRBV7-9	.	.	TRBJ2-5	CASSWPSYQETQYF	TGTGCCAGCAGCTGGCCTTCGTACCAAGAGACCCAGTACTTC
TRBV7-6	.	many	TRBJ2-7	CASSPGPNYEQYF	TGTGCCAGCAGCCCGGGACCCAACTACGAGCAGTACTTC
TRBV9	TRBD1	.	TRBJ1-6	CASSTTPGQGVRGLHF	TGTGCCAGCAGCACTACACCGGGACAGGGTGTTCGAGGCCTCCACTTT
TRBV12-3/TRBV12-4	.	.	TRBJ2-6	CASSPAFLSGANVLTF	TGTGCCAGCAGTCCCGCTTTCCTCTCTGGGGCCAACGTCCTGACTTTC
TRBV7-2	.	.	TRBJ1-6	CASSFERYSPLHF	TGTGCCAGCAGCTTTGAAAGATATTCACCCCTCCACTTT
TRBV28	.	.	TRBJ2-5	CASRVTLGPQETQYF	TGTGCCAGCAGGGTCACTTTGGGTCCCCAAGAGACCCAGTACTTC
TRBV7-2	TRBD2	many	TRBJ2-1	CASSPLGGGYNEQFF	TGTGCCAGCAGCCCCTTGGGGGGGGGTTACAATGAGCAGTTCTTC
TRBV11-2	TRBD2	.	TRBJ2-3	CASSRPGGADTQYF	TGTGCCAGCAGCCGGCCCGGGGGGGCAGATACGCAGTATTTT
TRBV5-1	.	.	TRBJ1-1	CASSFRQMNTEAFF	TGCGCCAGCAGCTTCAGACAGATGAACACTGAAGCTTTCTTT
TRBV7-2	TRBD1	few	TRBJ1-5	CASSPGRGQGGSSNQPQHF	TGTGCCAGCAGCCCCGGGAGGGGGCAGGGAGGTTCTAGCAATCAGCCCCAGCATTTT
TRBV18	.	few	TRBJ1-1	CASSKDRNTEAFF	TGTGCCAGCTCAAAGGACAGGAACACTGAAGCTTTCTTT
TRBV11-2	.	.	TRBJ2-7	CASSPQTVSHEQYF	TGTGCCAGCAGCCCCCAGACAGTATCCCACGAGCAGTACTTC
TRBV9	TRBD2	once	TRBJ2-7	CASSVSGAVVNEQYF	TGTGCCAGCAGCGTAAGCGGGGCAGTTGTTAATGAGCAGTACTTC
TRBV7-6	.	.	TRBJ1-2	CASSMRDGSYGYTF	TGTGCCAGCAGCATGAGGGACGGGAGCTATGGCTACACCTTC
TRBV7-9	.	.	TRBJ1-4	CASSTTPAEKLFF	TGTGCCAGCAGTACCACTCCCGCGGAAAAACTGTTTTTT